This record looks at one TCR beta chain sequence and its context. Axillary draining lymph nodes of breast cancer patients supplied the node samples. The V end lost 6 bases, the J end lost 6 bases, and 8 bases lay between the germline ends. The length of the CDR3 is 11 residues. Germline V gene sequence: CDR1 KGHDR, CDR2 SFDVKD. This sample was included in a study of breast tumors, draining lymph nodes, adjacent tissues. Using its own MiXCR run on the multiplex PCR reads, TCRdb lists one record per CDR3 protein. Seen here are roughly 130,000 distinct CDR3 sequences, 30% to 35% observed once, and the top ten hold approximately 2.2%.

This receptor was obtained from a female donor with breast cancer. Some clones in this sample may be carry-over from other donors' samples. The chain carries TRBV24-1 and TRBJ2-7; possibly TRBD1 for D (5 bases). Sequences were obtained from axillary lymph node tissue. The DNA of the CDR3 is TGTGCCACCAGTCAGGGTTCCGAGCAGTACTTC. This sequence encodes CATSQGSEQYF.